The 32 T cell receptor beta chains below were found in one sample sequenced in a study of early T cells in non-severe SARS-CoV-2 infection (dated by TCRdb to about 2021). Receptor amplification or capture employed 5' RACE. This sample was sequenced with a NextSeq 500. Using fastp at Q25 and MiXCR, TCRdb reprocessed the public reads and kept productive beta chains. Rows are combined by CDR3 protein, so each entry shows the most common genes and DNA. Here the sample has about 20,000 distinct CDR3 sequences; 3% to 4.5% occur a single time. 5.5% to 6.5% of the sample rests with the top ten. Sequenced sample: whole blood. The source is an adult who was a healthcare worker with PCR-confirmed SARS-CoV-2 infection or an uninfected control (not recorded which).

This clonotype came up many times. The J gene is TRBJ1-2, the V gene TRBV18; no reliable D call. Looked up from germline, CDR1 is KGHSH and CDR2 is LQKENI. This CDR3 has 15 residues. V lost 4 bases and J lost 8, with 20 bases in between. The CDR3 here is CASSLGATPSGGYTF. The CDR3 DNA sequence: TGTGCCAGCTCACTCGGAGCTACTCCCTCGGGAGGCTACACCTTC.

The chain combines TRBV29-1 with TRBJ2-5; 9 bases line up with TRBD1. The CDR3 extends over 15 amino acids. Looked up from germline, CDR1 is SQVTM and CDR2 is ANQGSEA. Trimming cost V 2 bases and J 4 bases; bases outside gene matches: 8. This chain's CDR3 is CSVEPDRGRGETQYF. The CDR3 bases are TGCAGCGTTGAACCGGACAGGGGACGGGGAGAGACCCAGTACTTC.

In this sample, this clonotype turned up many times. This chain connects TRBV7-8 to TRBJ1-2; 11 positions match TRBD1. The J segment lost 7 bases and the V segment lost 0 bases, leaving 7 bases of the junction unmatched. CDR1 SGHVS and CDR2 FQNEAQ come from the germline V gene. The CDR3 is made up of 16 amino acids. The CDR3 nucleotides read TGTGCCAGCAGCTTAGCGAACGGACAGGGGGCTTCTGGCTACACCTTC. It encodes CASSLANGQGASGYTF.

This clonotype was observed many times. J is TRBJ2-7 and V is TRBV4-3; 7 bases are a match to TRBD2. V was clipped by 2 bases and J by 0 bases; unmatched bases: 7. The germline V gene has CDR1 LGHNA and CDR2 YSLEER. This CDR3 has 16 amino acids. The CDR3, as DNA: TGCGCCAGCAGCCAATTCCTAGCGGAGAGCTCCTACGAGCAGTACTTC. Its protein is CASSQFLAESSYEQYF.

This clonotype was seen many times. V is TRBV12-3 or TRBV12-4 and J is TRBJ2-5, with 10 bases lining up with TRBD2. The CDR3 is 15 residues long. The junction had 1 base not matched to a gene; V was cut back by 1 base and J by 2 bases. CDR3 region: CASSLGSGGQETQYF. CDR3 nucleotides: TGTGCCAGCAGTTTAGGTAGCGGGGGGCAAGAGACCCAGTACTTC.

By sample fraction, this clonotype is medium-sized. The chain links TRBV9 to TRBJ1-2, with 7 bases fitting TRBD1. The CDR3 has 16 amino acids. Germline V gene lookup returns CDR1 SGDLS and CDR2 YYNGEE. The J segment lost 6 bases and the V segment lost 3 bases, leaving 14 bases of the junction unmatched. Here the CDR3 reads CASSERGQVGMDGYTF. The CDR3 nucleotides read TGTGCCAGCAGCGAACGCGGACAGGTTGGGATGGATGGCTACACCTTC.

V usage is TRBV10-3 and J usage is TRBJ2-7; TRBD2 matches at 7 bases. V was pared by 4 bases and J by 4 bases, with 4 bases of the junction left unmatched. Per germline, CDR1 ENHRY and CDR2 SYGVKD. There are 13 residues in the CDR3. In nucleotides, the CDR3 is TGTGCCATCAGTGCCAGCGGGGAGTACGAGCAGTACTTC. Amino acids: CAISASGEYEQYF.

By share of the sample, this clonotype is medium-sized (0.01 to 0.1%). The CDR3 bases are TGCAGTGCCGGGGACGGATTGAACACTGAAGCTTTCTTT. Encoded protein: CSAGDGLNTEAFF. The V gene is TRBV20-1, the J gene TRBJ1-1, with a possible D match to TRBD1 (5 bases). Trimming removed 6 bases from V and 0 bases from J, with 11 bases in between. This CDR3 region has 13 residues. Germline assignment: CDR1 DFQATT and CDR2 SNEGSKA (reference sequence).

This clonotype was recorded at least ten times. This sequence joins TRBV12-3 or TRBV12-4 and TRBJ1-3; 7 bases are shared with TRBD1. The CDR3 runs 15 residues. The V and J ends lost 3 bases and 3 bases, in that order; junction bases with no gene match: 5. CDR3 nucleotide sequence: TGTGCCAGCAGTTTCCAGCCAGGGGGTGGAAACACCATATATTTT. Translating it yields CASSFQPGGGNTIYF.

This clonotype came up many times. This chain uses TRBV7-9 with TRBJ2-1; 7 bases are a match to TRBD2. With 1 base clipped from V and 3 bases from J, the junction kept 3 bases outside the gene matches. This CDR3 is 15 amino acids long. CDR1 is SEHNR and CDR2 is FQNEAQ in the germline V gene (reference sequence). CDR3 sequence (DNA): TGTGCCAGCAGCTTAGGACGGGGGGACTACAATGAGCAGTTCTTC. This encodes CASSLGRGDYNEQFF. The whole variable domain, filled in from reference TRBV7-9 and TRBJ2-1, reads DTGVSQNPRHKITKRGQNVTFRCDPISEHNRLYWYRQTLGQGPEFLTYFQNEAQLEKSRLLSDRFSAERPKGSFSTLEIQRTEQGDSAMYLCASSLGRGDYNEQFFGPGTRLTVL.

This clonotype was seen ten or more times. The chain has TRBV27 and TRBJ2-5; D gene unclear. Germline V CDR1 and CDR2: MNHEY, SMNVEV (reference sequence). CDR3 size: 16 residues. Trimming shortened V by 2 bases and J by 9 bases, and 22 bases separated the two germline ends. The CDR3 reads CASSLQFDVGRGSQYF. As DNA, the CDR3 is TGTGCCAGCAGTTTACAATTCGATGTGGGCCGAGGTTCCCAGTACTTC.

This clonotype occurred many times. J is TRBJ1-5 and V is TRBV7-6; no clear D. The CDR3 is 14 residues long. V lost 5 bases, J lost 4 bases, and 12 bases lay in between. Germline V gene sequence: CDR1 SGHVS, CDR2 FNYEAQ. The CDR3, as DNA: TGTGCCAGCAGCCCTGATCCCGATAATCAGCCCCAGCATTTT. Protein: CASSPDPDNQPQHF.

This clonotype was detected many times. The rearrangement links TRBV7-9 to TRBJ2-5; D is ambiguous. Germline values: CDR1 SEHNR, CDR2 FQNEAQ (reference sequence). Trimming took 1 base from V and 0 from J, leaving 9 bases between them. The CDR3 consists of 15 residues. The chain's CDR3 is CASSLGRRDQETQYF. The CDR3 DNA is TGTGCCAGCAGCTTAGGGCGACGGGACCAAGAGACCCAGTACTTC.

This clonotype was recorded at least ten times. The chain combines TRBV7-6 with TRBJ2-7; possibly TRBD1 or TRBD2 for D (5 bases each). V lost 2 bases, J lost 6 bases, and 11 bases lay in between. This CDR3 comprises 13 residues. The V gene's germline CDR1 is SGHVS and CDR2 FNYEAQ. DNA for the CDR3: TGTGCCAGCAGCTTAACGGAGAGGGGCGAGCAGTACTTC. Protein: CASSLTERGEQYF.

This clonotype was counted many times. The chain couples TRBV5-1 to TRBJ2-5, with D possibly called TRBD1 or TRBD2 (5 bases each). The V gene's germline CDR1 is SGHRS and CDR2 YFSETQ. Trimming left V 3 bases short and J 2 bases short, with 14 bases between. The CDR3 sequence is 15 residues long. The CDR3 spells CASSSGRGGQETQYF. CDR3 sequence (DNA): TGCGCCAGCAGCTCGGGCCGGGGCGGACAAGAGACCCAGTACTTC.

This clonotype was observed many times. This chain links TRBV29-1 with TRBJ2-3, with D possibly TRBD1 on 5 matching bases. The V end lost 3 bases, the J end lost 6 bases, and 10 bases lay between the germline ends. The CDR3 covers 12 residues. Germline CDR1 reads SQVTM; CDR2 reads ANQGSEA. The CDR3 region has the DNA TGCAGCGTTGACCAGGGCTTCGATACGCAGTATTTT. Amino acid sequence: CSVDQGFDTQYF.

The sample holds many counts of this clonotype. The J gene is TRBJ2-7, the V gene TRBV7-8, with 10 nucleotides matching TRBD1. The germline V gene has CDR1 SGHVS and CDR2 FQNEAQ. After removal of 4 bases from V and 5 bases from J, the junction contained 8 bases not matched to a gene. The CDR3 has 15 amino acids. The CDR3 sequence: CASSSRDRGTNEQYF. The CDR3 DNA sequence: TGTGCCAGCAGCTCCCGGGACAGGGGAACCAACGAGCAGTACTTC. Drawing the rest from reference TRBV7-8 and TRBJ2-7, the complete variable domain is GAGVSQSPRYKVAKRGQDVALRCDPISGHVSLFWYQQALGQGPEFLTYFQNEAQLDKSGLPSDRFFAERPEGSVSTLKIQRTQQEDSAVYLCASSSRDRGTNEQYFGPGTRLTVT.

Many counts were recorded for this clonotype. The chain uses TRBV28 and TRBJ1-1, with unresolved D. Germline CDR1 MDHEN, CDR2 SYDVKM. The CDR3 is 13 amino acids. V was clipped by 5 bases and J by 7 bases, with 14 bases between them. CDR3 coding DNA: TGTGCCAGCAGTCTAGGAAGCGAGGTTGAAGCTTTCTTT. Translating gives CASSLGSEVEAFF.

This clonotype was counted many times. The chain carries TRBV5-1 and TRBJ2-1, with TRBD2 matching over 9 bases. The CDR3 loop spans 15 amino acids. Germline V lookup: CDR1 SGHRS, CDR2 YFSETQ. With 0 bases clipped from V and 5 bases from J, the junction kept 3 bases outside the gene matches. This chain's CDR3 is CASSLARGGNNEQFF. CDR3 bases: TGCGCCAGCAGCTTGGCGCGGGGGGGAAACAATGAGCAGTTCTTC.

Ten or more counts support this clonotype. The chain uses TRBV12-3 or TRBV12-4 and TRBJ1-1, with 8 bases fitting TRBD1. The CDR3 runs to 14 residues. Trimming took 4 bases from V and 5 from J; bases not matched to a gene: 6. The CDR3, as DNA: TGTGCCAGCAGTTGGGCAGGGGGCGCGACTGAAGCTTTCTTT. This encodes CASSWAGGATEAFF.

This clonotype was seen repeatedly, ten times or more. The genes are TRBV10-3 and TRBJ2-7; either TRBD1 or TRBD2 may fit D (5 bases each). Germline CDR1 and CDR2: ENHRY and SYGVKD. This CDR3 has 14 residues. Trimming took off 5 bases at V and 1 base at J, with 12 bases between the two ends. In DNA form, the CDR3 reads TGTGCCATCAGTACTCCCGGGACGTCCTACGAGCAGTACTTC. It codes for CAISTPGTSYEQYF.

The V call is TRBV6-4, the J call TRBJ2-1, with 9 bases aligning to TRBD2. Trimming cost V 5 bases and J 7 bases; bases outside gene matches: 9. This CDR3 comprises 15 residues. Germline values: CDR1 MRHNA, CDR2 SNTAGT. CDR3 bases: TGTGCCAGCAGTAATGTAGCGGGAGAAATAAATGAGCAGTTCTTC. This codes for CASSNVAGEINEQFF.

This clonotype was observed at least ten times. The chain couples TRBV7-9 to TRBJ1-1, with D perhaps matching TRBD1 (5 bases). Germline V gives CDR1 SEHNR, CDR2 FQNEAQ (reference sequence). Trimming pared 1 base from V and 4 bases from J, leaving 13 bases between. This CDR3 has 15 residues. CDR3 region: CASSLGQGRGTEAFF. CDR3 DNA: TGTGCCAGCAGCTTAGGGCAGGGAAGGGGCACTGAAGCTTTCTTT.

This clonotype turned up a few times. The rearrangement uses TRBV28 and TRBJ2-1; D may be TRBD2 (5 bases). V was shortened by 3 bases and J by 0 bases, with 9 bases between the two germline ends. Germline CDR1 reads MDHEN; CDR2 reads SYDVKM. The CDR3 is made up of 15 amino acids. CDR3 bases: TGTGCCAGCAGTTTGCGGGCAAGCTCCTACAATGAGCAGTTCTTC. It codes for CASSLRASSYNEQFF.

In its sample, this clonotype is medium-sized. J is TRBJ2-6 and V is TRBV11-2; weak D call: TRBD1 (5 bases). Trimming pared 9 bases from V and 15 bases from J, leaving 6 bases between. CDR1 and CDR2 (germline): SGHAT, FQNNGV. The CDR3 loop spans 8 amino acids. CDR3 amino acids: CASGALTF. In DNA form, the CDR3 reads TGTGCCAGTGGGGCCCTGACTTTC. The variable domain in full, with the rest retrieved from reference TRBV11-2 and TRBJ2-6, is EAGVAQSPRYKIIEKRQSVAFWCNPISGHATLYWYQQILGQGPKLLIQFQNNGVVDDSQLPKDRFSAERLKGVDSTLKIQPAKLEDSAVYLCASGALTFGAGSRLTVL.

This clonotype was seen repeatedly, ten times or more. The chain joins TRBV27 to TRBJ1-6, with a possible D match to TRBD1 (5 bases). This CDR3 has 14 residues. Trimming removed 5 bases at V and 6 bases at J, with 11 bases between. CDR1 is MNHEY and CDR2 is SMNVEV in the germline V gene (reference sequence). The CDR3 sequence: CASSVGTVNSPLHF. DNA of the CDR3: TGTGCCAGCAGTGTCGGGACGGTTAATTCACCCCTCCACTTT.

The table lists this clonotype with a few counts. CDR3: CSARTPGGRGNEQFF. The CDR3 DNA is TGCAGTGCTAGGACCCCAGGGGGGAGAGGCAATGAGCAGTTCTTC. The chain couples TRBV20-1 to TRBJ2-1; possibly TRBD1 for D (7 bases). V lost 3 bases, J lost 6 bases, and 18 bases lay in between. The CDR3 spans 15 residues. CDR1 and CDR2 (germline): DFQATT, SNEGSKA (reference sequence).

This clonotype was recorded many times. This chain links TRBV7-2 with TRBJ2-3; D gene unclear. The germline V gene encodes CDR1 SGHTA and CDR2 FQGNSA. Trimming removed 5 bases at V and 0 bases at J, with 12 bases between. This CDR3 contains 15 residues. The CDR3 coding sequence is TGTGCCAGCAGCCCAAGAGGTGGCAGCACAGATACGCAGTATTTT. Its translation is CASSPRGGSTDTQYF.

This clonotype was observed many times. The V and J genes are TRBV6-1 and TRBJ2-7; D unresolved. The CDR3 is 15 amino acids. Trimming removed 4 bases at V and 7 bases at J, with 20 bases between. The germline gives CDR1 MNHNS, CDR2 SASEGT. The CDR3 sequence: CASSGWTDGPREQYF. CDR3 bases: TGTGCCAGCAGTGGATGGACGGACGGTCCCCGGGAGCAGTACTTC.

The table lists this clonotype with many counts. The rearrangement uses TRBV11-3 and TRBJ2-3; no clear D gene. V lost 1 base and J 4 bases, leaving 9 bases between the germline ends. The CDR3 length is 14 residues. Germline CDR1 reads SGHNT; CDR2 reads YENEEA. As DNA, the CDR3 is TGTGCCAGCAGCTTAGGTGTCCCCGCAGATACGCAGTATTTT. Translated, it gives CASSLGVPADTQYF.

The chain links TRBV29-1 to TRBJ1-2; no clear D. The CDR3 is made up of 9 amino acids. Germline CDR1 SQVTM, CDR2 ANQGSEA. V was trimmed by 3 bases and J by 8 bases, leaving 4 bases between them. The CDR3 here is CSVDLGYTF. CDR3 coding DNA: TGCAGCGTTGATCTCGGCTACACCTTC.

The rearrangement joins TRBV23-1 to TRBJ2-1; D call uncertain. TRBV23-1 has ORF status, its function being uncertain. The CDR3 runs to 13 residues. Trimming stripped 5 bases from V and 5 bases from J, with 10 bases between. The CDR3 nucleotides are TGCGCCAGCAGTGGCGGTACTAACAATGAGCAGTTCTTC. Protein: CASSGGTNNEQFF.